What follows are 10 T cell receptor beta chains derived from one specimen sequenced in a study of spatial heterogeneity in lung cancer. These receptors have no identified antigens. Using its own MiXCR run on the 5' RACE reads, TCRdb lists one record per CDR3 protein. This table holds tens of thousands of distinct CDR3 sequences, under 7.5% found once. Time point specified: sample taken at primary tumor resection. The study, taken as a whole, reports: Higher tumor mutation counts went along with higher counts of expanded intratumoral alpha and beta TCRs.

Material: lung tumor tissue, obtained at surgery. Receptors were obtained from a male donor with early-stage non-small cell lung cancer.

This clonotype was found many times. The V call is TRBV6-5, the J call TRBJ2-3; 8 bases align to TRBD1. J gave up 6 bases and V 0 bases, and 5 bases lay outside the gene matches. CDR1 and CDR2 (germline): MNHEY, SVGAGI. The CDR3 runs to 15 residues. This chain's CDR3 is CASSYSDRESDTQYF. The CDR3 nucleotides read TGTGCCAGCAGTTACTCGGACAGGGAGTCCGATACGCAGTATTTT.

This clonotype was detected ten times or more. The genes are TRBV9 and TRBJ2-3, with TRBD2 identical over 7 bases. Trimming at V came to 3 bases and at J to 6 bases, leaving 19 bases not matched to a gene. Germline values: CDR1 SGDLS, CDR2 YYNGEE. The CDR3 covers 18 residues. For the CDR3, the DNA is TGTGCCAGCAGCGCCTCATCCAACTCGGGACTAAGTCTGGATACGCAGTATTTT. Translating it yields CASSASSNSGLSLDTQYF.

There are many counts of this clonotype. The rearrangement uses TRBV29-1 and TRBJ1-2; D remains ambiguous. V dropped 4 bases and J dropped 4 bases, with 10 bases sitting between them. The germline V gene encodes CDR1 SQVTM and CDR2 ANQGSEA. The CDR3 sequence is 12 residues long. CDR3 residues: CSVGTDGYGYTF. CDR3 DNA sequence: TGCAGCGTTGGGACCGACGGCTATGGCTACACCTTC.

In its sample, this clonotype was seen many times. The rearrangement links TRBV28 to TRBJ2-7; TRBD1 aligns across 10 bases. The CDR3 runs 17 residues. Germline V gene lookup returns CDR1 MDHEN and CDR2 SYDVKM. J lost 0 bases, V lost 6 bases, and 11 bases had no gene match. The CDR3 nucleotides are TGTGCCAGCAGCCCGGACAGGGGGAAAATTAGCTCCTACGAGCAGTACTTC. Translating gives CASSPDRGKISSYEQYF. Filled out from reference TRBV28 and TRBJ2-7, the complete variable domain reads DVKVTQSSRYLVKRTGEKVFLECVQDMDHENMFWYRQDPGLGLRLIYFSYDVKMKEKGDIPEGYSVSREKKERFSLILESASTNQTSMYLCASSPDRGKISSYEQYFGPGTRLTVT.

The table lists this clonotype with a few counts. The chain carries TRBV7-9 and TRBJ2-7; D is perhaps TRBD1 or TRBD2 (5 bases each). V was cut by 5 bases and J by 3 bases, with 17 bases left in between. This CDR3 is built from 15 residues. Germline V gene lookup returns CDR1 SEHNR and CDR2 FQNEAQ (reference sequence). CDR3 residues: CASSTTRKGSYEQYF. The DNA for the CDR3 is TGTGCCAGCAGCACCACCCGGAAGGGGAGCTACGAGCAGTACTTC.

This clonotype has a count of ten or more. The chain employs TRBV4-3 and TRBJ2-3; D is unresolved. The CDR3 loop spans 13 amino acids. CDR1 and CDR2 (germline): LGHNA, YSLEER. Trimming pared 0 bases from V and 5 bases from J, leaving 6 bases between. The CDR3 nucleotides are TGCGCCAGCAGCCAAGAGCCGGGAGATACGCAGTATTTT. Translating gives CASSQEPGDTQYF.

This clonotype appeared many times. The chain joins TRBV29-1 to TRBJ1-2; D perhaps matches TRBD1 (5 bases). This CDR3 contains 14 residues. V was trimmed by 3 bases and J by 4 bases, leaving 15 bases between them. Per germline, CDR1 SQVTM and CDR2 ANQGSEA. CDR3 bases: TGCAGCGTTGAGGGGAGCGGGGGTATCTATGGCTACACCTTC. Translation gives CSVEGSGGIYGYTF.

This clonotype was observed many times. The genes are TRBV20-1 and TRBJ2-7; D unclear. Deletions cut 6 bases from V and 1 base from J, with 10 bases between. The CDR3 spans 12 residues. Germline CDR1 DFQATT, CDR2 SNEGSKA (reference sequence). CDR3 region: CSAEKASYEQYF. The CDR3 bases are TGCAGTGCGGAGAAGGCTTCCTACGAGCAGTACTTC.

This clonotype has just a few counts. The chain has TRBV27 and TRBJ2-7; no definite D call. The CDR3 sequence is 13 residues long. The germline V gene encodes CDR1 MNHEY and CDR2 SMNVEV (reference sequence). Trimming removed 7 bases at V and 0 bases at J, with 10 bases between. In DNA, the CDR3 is TGTGCCAGCAAACAGTACGACTCCTACGAGCAGTACTTC. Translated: CASKQYDSYEQYF.

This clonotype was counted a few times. This CDR3 reads CASSEMGQGNTGELFF. CDR3 nucleotide sequence: TGTGCCAGCAGTGAAATGGGACAGGGGAACACCGGGGAGCTGTTTTTT. The chain is built from TRBV6-1 and TRBJ2-2; 9 bases fit TRBD1. The CDR3 is 16 residues long. The germline gives CDR1 MNHNS, CDR2 SASEGT. V lost 2 bases, J lost 1 base, and 2 bases stayed unmatched.